This T cell receptor (beta chain) was recorded in a study of blood T cell repertoires in COVID-19. Whole-study context: Samples representing acute and convalescent COVID-19 were sourced from the United States, Italy and Spain. PBMCs, B-cell-depleted T cells, or T cells were the source of the cDNA or gDNA that made up the material.

From germline, CDR1 is SNHLY and CDR2 FYNNEI. V shed 2 bases, J shed 3 bases, and the junction held 6 bases outside the gene matches. CDR3 length: 16 residues. Authors' processing steps: Amplification of reference gene primers was used by the study to estimate nucleated cell counts. Produced via immunoSEQ multiplex PCR; TCRdb's table is partial and in-frame only. Clonal size and the V and J genes are those of that table, whereas D and trimming came from the DNA. The data contain roughly 200,000 clones, around 90% of them seen just once; the ten biggest clones take up about 0.58%. The sample taken for sequencing was peripheral blood. This receptor was identified in a man in his forties or fifties with acute or convalescent COVID-19. The V gene is TRBV2, the J gene TRBJ2-3, with 9 nucleotides matching TRBD2. The CDR3 is CASSELGAGGTDTQYF. CDR3 coding DNA: TGTGCCAGCAGTGAATTGGGAGCGGGAGGTACAGATACGCAGTATTTT.